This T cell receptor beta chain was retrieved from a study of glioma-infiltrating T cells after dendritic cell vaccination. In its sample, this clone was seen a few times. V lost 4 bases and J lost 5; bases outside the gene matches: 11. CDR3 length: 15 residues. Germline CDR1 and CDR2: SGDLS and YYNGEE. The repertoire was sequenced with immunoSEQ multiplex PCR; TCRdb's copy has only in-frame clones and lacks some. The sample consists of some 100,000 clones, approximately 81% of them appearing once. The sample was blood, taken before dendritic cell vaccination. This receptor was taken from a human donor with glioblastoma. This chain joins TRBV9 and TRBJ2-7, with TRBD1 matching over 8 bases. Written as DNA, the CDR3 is TGTGCCAGCAGCCTAGGACAGGGATATTCACACGAGCAGTACTTC. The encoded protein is CASSLGQGYSHEQYF.